This T cell receptor beta chain was sequenced in a study of blood T cells in healthy people across ages. Looking at the study overall: About one barcoded beta molecule per two T cells came from capture by template switching.

Combining a sample-barcoded 5' primer with a J-beta primer mix, a second PCR ran for about 6 to 11 cycles. TCRdb ran MiXCR on the 5' RACE reads and lists one entry per CDR3 protein. The sample has about 1.4 million distinct CDR3 sequences; 59% are singletons. The study, taken as a whole, reports: Per-million-T-cell TCR beta diversity fell roughly linearly with age. It was held that diversity estimates obtained from one million T cells represented underestimates.

As concerns this clonotype: Its antigen remains unidentified.

Trimming left V 0 bases short and J 2 bases short, with 12 bases between. Germline-derived CDR1 and CDR2 are SGDLS and YYNGEE. CDR3 length equals 15 residues. The authors isolated at least 6 million PBMCs per sample. This clonotype was sampled from a man aged 18 to 35 in good health. V gene TRBV9 combines with J gene TRBJ2-7; possible D gene TRBD1, 5 bases. Sequences were obtained from blood. CDR3 region: CASSVGPRDTYEQYF. CDR3 DNA sequence: TGTGCCAGCAGCGTAGGACCCAGGGATACCTACGAGCAGTACTTC.